The 19 T cell receptor beta chains presented below share a single source sample, sequenced in a study of T cells in Graves' hyperthyroidism and ophthalmopathy. TCR beta CDR3 regions were amplified from RNA transcripts. The HTBI primer set served for first-round RT-PCR of the TCR CDR3. TCRdb passed the multiplex PCR reads through MiXCR, listing each CDR3 protein once. The sample shows about 400,000 distinct CDR3 sequences, 12% to 15% of them seen only once. Sequenced sample: blood. The receptors were sampled from a woman in her late teens or twenties with Graves' hyperthyroidism.

In this sample, this clonotype turned up many times. V gene TRBV12-3 or TRBV12-4 combines with J gene TRBJ2-1, with TRBD2 matching over 12 bases. The CDR3 has 15 amino acids. The ends lost 4 bases at V and 9 bases at J; junction bases unmatched: 7. Here the CDR3 DNA reads TGTGCCAGCAGTTACTCTAGCGGGAGGGGGGGTGAGCAGTTCTTC. Residues: CASSYSSGRGGEQFF.

Only a few counts were recorded for this clonotype. The J gene is TRBJ2-7, the V gene TRBV4-1; 9 bases map to TRBD1. The J segment lost 3 bases and the V segment lost 0 bases, leaving 9 bases of the junction unmatched. Per the germline V gene, CDR1 is MGHRA and CDR2 is YSYEKL. This CDR3 contains 17 residues. CDR3 protein: CASSQDGSGTGIYEQYF. Here the CDR3 DNA reads TGCGCCAGCAGCCAAGATGGGAGCGGGACAGGGATCTACGAGCAGTACTTC.

Only a few counts were recorded for this clonotype. The V gene is TRBV4-3, the J gene TRBJ2-5; TRBD1 might be the D (5 bases). The V end was cut by 1 base, the J end by 4 bases, with 7 bases between. CDR1 and CDR2 from the germline V gene are LGHNA and YSLEER. CDR3 length: 13 amino acids. CDR3 sequence: CASSQGQLETQYF. The CDR3 DNA is TGCGCCAGCAGCCAAGGACAGCTAGAGACCCAGTACTTC.

This clonotype was detected ten times or more. The chain couples TRBV7-2 to TRBJ1-2; 8 bases match TRBD1. This CDR3 has 13 residues. Trimming cost V 1 base and J 8 bases; bases outside gene matches: 3. Germline values: CDR1 SGHTA, CDR2 FQGNSA. The CDR3 sequence: CASSLGTGNGYTF. The CDR3 DNA follows: TGTGCCAGCAGCTTAGGGACAGGGAACGGCTACACCTTC.

This clonotype was recorded at least ten times. The V and J genes are TRBV5-4 and TRBJ2-1; 12 positions match TRBD1. V was clipped by 3 bases and J by 3 bases; unmatched bases: 4. Germline values: CDR1 SGHNT, CDR2 YYREEE (reference sequence). This CDR3 has 16 amino acids. CDR3 region: CASSSGDRGLYNEQFF. CDR3 sequence (DNA): TGTGCCAGCAGCTCGGGGGACAGGGGGCTCTACAATGAGCAGTTCTTC. Full variable domain (missing parts from reference TRBV5-4 and TRBJ2-1): ETGVTQSPTHLIKTRGQQVTLRCSSQSGHNTVSWYQQALGQGPQFIFQYYREEENGRGNFPPRFSGLQFPNYSSELNVNALELDDSALYLCASSSGDRGLYNEQFFGPGTRLTVL.

The gene calls are TRBV28 and TRBJ2-2; tentative D call: TRBD1 (6 bases). Trimming took 5 bases from V and 5 from J, leaving 12 bases between them. The germline V gene encodes CDR1 MDHEN and CDR2 SYDVKM. The CDR3 runs to 14 residues. The chain's CDR3 is CASSVEQGTGELFF. Here the CDR3 DNA reads TGTGCCAGCAGTGTTGAACAGGGAACCGGGGAGCTGTTTTTT.

This clonotype was counted at least ten times. The genes are TRBV2 and TRBJ2-1; TRBD2 aligns across 10 bases. With V trimmed by 7 bases and J by 9 bases, 6 bases remained unmatched. The CDR3 consists of 13 residues. CDR1 is SNHLY and CDR2 is FYNNEI in the germline V gene. Here the CDR3 reads CASKAGGPGEQFF. The CDR3 DNA is TGTGCCAGCAAAGCGGGAGGGCCGGGTGAGCAGTTCTTC.

The chain uses TRBV6-2 or TRBV6-3 and TRBJ2-2; D gene ambiguous. The CDR3 loop spans 16 amino acids. The V end lost 6 bases, the J end lost 2 bases, and 16 bases lay between the germline ends. Per the germline V gene, CDR1 is MNHEY and CDR2 is SVGEGT. The CDR3 DNA sequence: TGTGCCAGCAGCTCACTTGACGGGTCAAACACCGGGGAGCTGTTTTTT. Translation gives CASSSLDGSNTGELFF.

This clonotype was counted at least ten times. This chain connects TRBV11-1 to TRBJ2-7; 9 bases line up with TRBD2. Germline CDR1 and CDR2: SGHAT and FQDESV (reference sequence). V was pared by 6 bases and J by 4 bases, with 4 bases of the junction left unmatched. The CDR3 sequence is 13 residues long. The chain's CDR3 is CASSASGMYEQYF. CDR3 sequence (DNA): TGTGCCAGCAGTGCTAGCGGGATGTACGAGCAGTACTTC.

V is TRBV12-3 or TRBV12-4 and J is TRBJ2-1; 7 bases agree with TRBD2. The J segment lost 5 bases and the V segment lost 6 bases, leaving 7 bases of the junction unmatched. This CDR3 region has 14 residues. The CDR3: CASRLSGSDNEQFF. As DNA, the CDR3 is TGTGCCAGCAGACTTAGCGGGTCGGACAATGAGCAGTTCTTC.

V and J are TRBV3-1 and TRBJ2-5, with TRBD2 matching 8 bases. The germline V gene encodes CDR1 LGHDT and CDR2 YNNKEL (reference sequence). The trim removed 1 base at V and 5 bases at J, leaving 12 bases unmatched. The CDR3 has 17 amino acids. The CDR3 DNA follows: TGTGCCAGCAGCCAAGGTGTAGGAGGAGGCGGGAGGGAGACCCAGTACTTC. It translates to CASSQGVGGGGRETQYF.

Concerning this clonotype: With a much larger clone just one base away, this may be a read error. J is TRBJ2-5 and V is TRBV11-2, with D maybe TRBD2 (5 bases). This CDR3 has 12 residues. V shed 6 bases and J shed 7 bases, with 12 bases lying between them. CDR1 is SGHAT and CDR2 is FQNNGV in the germline V gene. CDR3 sequence reads: CASRSVRGTQYF. Written as DNA, the CDR3 is TGTGCCAGCAGGTCCGTCCGGGGGACCCAGTACTTC.

This chain connects TRBV28 to TRBJ1-5, with 7 bases fitting TRBD1. The CDR3 contains 14 residues. V was pared by 5 bases and J by 4 bases, with 5 bases of the junction left unmatched. CDR1 is MDHEN and CDR2 is SYDVKM in the germline V gene. CDR3 sequence (DNA): TGTGCCAGCAGTCAGATGGGACAGAATCAGCCCCAGCATTTT. This translates into CASSQMGQNQPQHF.

J is TRBJ1-1 and V is TRBV6-1; 10 bases fit TRBD1. Germline V gene lookup returns CDR1 MNHNS and CDR2 SASEGT. This CDR3 region has 17 residues. The J segment lost 4 bases and the V segment lost 7 bases, leaving 15 bases of the junction unmatched. The CDR3, as DNA: TGTGCCAGCACAAAATCGGGACAGGGGATATTTCGCACTGAAGCTTTCTTT. Its protein product is CASTKSGQGIFRTEAFF.

This rearrangement joins TRBV3-1 to TRBJ1-2; TRBD1 is a possible D gene (6 bases). CDR1 LGHDT and CDR2 YNNKEL come from the germline V gene (reference sequence). V was cut by 1 base and J by 8 bases, with 11 bases left in between. This CDR3 is built from 13 residues. CDR3 nucleotide sequence: TGTGCCAGCAGCCAAGCGGGGGCGCGCGGCTACACCTTC. Amino acids: CASSQAGARGYTF. Based on the CDR3 plus reference TRBV3-1 and TRBJ1-2, the full variable domain is DTAVSQTPKYLVTQMGNDKSIKCEQNLGHDTMYWYKQDSKKFLKIMFSYNNKELIINETVPNRFSPKSPDKAHLNLHINSLELGDSAVYFCASSQAGARGYTFGSGTRLTVV.

This clonotype came up once. The V gene is TRBV5-1, the J gene TRBJ2-5; 9 nucleotides agree with TRBD1. Germline values: CDR1 SGHRS, CDR2 YFSETQ. The junction had 3 bases not matched to a gene; V was cut back by 2 bases and J by 4 bases. The CDR3 loop spans 14 amino acids. Written as DNA, the CDR3 is TGCGCCAGCAGCTTTGGACAGGGGTTAGAGACCCAGTACTTC. Protein sequence: CASSFGQGLETQYF. Looking up the rest from reference TRBV5-1 and TRBJ2-5 gives the full variable domain: KAGVTQTPRYLIKTRGQQVTLSCSPISGHRSVSWYQQTPGQGLQFLFEYFSETQRNKGNFPGRFSGRQFSNSRSEMNVSTLELGDSALYLCASSFGQGLETQYFGPGTRLLVL.

This clonotype was observed many times. V usage is TRBV6-1 and J usage is TRBJ1-6; D ambiguous. V lost 7 bases to trimming and J lost 7 bases, with 11 bases between them. The length of the CDR3 is 13 residues. Germline lookup yields CDR1 MNHNS and CDR2 SASEGT. CDR3 region: CASILQENSPLHF. The CDR3 bases are TGTGCCAGCATTCTGCAGGAAAATTCACCCCTCCACTTT.

The chain carries TRBV5-6 and TRBJ2-7; D gene ambiguous. Per germline, CDR1 SGHDT and CDR2 YYEEEE. The V gene lost 4 bases and the J gene lost 6 bases, with 11 bases spanning the gap. The CDR3 has 12 amino acids. Written as DNA, the CDR3 is TGTGCCAGCAGCGGGGTAGGGCGCGAGCAGTACTTC. Its translation is CASSGVGREQYF.

This clonotype came up a few times. The CDR3 sequence: CASGQMAPPDTQYF. The CDR3 region has the DNA TGTGCCAGCGGCCAAATGGCACCCCCGGATACGCAGTATTTT. The chain joins TRBV28 to TRBJ2-3, with D unresolved. The CDR3 has 14 amino acids. Trimming shortened V by 8 bases and J by 6 bases, and 18 bases separated the two germline ends. Germline V gene lookup returns CDR1 MDHEN and CDR2 SYDVKM.